The clone carrying this T cell receptor beta chain has a handful of counts. The antigen remains undetermined. The sample is drawn from a study of cytomegalovirus exposure and HLA in healthy donors. Findings and caveats of the study: With DRB1 most and HLA-C fewest, TCR association rates differed between HLA loci in a later analysis. The study dropped some indistinguishable V segments, TRBV6-2 and TRBV6-3 among them. The study had only CMV serostatus as immune exposure information.

CDR3 length: 13 amino acids. V dropped 4 bases and J dropped 6; count of bases not matched to a gene: 5. The germline CDR1 and CDR2 sequences are SGHNT and YENEEA. Researchers ran the PCR with 60 Vbeta and 13 Jbeta primers. Some clones are missing from TCRdb's copy, which holds only in-frame ones; the method was immunoSEQ multiplex PCR. Among under 200,000 clones listed, around 80% were seen once. The sequencing sample was made of PBMCs. The TCR originated in a man aged 35 to 55 in good health and CMV-seronegative. This chain joins TRBV11-3 and TRBJ2-7; TRBD1 agrees at 8 bases. CDR3 sequence reads: CASSSGQEGEQYF. CDR3 nucleotide sequence: TGTGCCAGCAGCTCGGGACAGGAGGGCGAGCAGTACTTC.